The 28 T cell receptor beta chains in this list originate from one sample, sequenced in a study of cytomegalovirus exposure and HLA in healthy donors (dated by TCRdb to the late 2010s). The library was produced with the immunoSEQ multiplex PCR assay. The multiplex PCR relied on a mix of 60 forward primers for TCR Vbeta segments and 13 reverse primers for TCR Jbeta segments. Imported from immuneACCESS, the table was reduced by TCRdb to in-frame sequences with V and J called. These copies leave out some clones; in studies compared against another copy, an unresolved V gene accounts for under half, and the cause of the remainder is not known. Within this sample are about 190,000 clones, with around 67% of them counted one time only. The top ten hold 3.1% of the sample. Sequenced: PBMCs. Receptors originate from a woman in her 30s in good health and CMV-seropositive.

A note on this clone: A read error may account for a junction end that differs from germline. The V gene is TRBV13, the J gene TRBJ2-2; 12 bases match TRBD2. In germline, CDR1 is PRHDT, CDR2 FYEKMQ (reference sequence). CDR3 length: 16 residues. The CDR3 nucleotides read TGTGCCAGCAGCATAGGACTAGCGGGATTATCCGGGGAGCTGTTTTTT. Encoded protein: CASSIGLAGLSGELFF. The full variable domain, with the rest looked up from reference TRBV13 and TRBJ2-2, is AAGVIQSPRHLIKEKRETATLKCYPIPRHDTVYWYQQGPGQDPQFLISFYEKMQSDKGSIPDRFSAQQFSDYHSELNMSSLELGDSALYFCASSIGLAGLSGELFFGEGSRLTVL.

J is TRBJ2-4 and V is TRBV25-1; perhaps TRBD2 as D (6 bases). The CDR3 has 15 amino acids. V was shortened by 6 bases and J by 2 bases, with 14 bases between the two germline ends. Germline loops: CDR1 MGHDK, CDR2 SYGVNS. The CDR3 DNA is TGTGCCAGCAGCGACACCCGGGAGACCAAAAACATTCAGTACTTC. Amino acid sequence: CASSDTRETKNIQYF.

The chain employs TRBV5-1 and TRBJ2-3; D possibly corresponds to TRBD1 (7 bases). The CDR3 runs 15 residues. Trimming removed 0 bases from V and 5 bases from J, with 13 bases in between. The germline gives CDR1 SGHRS, CDR2 YFSETQ. The chain's CDR3 is CASSLGRGTVDTQYF. The CDR3 nucleotides are TGCGCCAGCAGCTTGGGACGGGGGACAGTAGATACGCAGTATTTT.

This clone was detected once. The genes are TRBV14 and TRBJ2-1; a possible D gene is TRBD2 (5 bases). This CDR3 has 11 residues. V lost 4 bases to trimming and J lost 10 bases, with 8 bases between them. Germline-derived CDR1 and CDR2 are SGHDN and FVKESK. The DNA for the CDR3 is TGTGCCAGCAGCCCCGGACTCGAGCAGTTCTTC. Translation: CASSPGLEQFF. Based on the CDR3 plus reference TRBV14 and TRBJ2-1, the full variable domain is EAGVTQFPSHSVIEKGQTVTLRCDPISGHDNLYWYRRVMGKEIKFLLHFVKESKQDESGMPNNRFLAERTGGTYSTLKVQPAELEDSGVYFCASSPGLEQFFGPGTRLTVL.

The chain joins TRBV9 to TRBJ2-1, with 7 bases that match TRBD2. V was clipped by 0 bases and J by 4 bases; unmatched bases: 4. CDR1 is SGDLS, CDR2 YYNGEE, per germline. CDR3 length equals 15 residues. The CDR3 is CASSVGGLEYNEQFF. The CDR3 DNA reads as TGTGCCAGCAGCGTAGGTGGACTAGAATACAATGAGCAGTTCTTC.

J is TRBJ1-1 and V is TRBV10-1, with D hard to call. The CDR3 spans 13 residues. Germline CDR1 and CDR2: WNHNN and SYGVQD (reference sequence). V lost 6 bases and J 0 bases, leaving 8 bases between the germline ends. The CDR3: CASRDNMNTEAFF. The CDR3, as DNA: TGCGCCAGCAGAGACAACATGAACACTGAAGCTTTCTTT.

The chain employs TRBV10-2 and TRBJ2-1; 8 nucleotides align to TRBD2. This CDR3 is 15 amino acids long. The J segment lost 2 bases and the V segment lost 7 bases, leaving 7 bases of the junction unmatched. Germline CDR1 WSHSY, CDR2 SAAADI. The CDR3 reads CASTVGLGAYNEQFF. The DNA of the CDR3 is TGCGCCAGCACCGTGGGACTAGGGGCCTACAATGAGCAGTTCTTC.

The rearrangement uses TRBV4-1 and TRBJ2-3; 15 bases match TRBD2. J was trimmed by 5 bases and V by 8 bases; bases with no gene match: 2. CDR3 length: 14 residues. Germline CDR1 MGHRA, CDR2 YSYEKL. The CDR3 sequence is CASGLAGGRDTQYF. CDR3 sequence (DNA): TGCGCCAGCGGACTAGCGGGAGGGCGAGATACGCAGTATTTT.

This rearrangement joins TRBV28 to TRBJ1-3, with 10 bases identical to TRBD1. The J segment lost 2 bases and the V segment lost 5 bases, leaving 3 bases of the junction unmatched. The germline V gene encodes CDR1 MDHEN and CDR2 SYDVKM. The CDR3 runs to 15 residues. CDR3 nucleotide sequence: TGTGCCAGCAGTCCAGGGACAGGGGCTGGAAACACCATATATTTT. Translation gives CASSPGTGAGNTIYF.

J is TRBJ2-1 and V is TRBV15; the D gene is possibly TRBD1 (6 bases). This CDR3 spans 18 amino acids. Germline CDR1 reads LNHNV; CDR2 reads YYDKDF (reference sequence). Trimming cost V 1 base and J 6 bases, with 22 bases left between them. For the CDR3, the DNA is TGTGCCACCAGCAGAGGGGAAGGTGGGCAGGGGCGCCTCAATGAGCAGTTCTTC. It is translated as CATSRGEGGQGRLNEQFF.

The V call is TRBV2, the J call TRBJ1-3; 7 nucleotides match TRBD1. The V gene end was trimmed by 6 bases and the J gene end by 4 bases; junction bases not matched to a gene: 12. Germline loops: CDR1 SNHLY, CDR2 FYNNEI. The CDR3 runs to 16 residues. CDR3 bases: TGTGCCAGCAGCCCCGAGTCGACAGGGAACGGAAACACCATATATTTT. It specifies CASSPESTGNGNTIYF. Full variable domain (remainder filled in from reference TRBV2 and TRBJ1-3): EPEVTQTPSHQVTQMGQEVILRCVPISNHLYFYWYRQILGQKVEFLVSFYNNEISEKSEIFDDQFSVERPDGSNFTLKIRSTKLEDSAMYFCASSPESTGNGNTIYFGEGSWLTVV.

This clone was observed a few times. V gene TRBV25-1 combines with J gene TRBJ1-1; no clear D gene. Germline CDR1 and CDR2: MGHDK and SYGVNS. The CDR3 runs 12 residues. Trimming removed 5 bases from V and 4 bases from J, with 8 bases in between. The CDR3 DNA reads as TGTGCCAGCAGTCCCGGGTTCACTGAAGCTTTCTTT. Its translation is CASSPGFTEAFF.

This clone was found a few times. This rearrangement joins TRBV4-1 to TRBJ2-4, with D possibly matching TRBD2 (6 bases). Trimming left V 1 base short and J 7 bases short, with 8 bases between. CDR3 length: 13 amino acids. CDR1 is MGHRA and CDR2 is YSYEKL in the germline V gene. The CDR3, as DNA: TGCGCCAGCAGCCAAGTCCTAGCGAACATTCAGTACTTC. This encodes CASSQVLANIQYF.

The rearrangement joins TRBV5-4 to TRBJ2-5; the match to TRBD2 covers 8 bases. The J call is in doubt because the DNA end fits TRBJ2-7 better. Per germline, CDR1 SGHNT and CDR2 YYREEE (reference sequence). There are 15 residues in the CDR3. In DNA form, the CDR3 reads TGTGCCAGCAGCTCCCGGGGGGGCACGATCTACGAGCAGTACTTC. It codes for CASSSRGGTIYEQYF.

The rearrangement links TRBV27 to TRBJ2-4, with TRBD1 matching over 11 bases. Germline V CDR1 and CDR2: MNHEY, SMNVEV (reference sequence). The junction had 9 bases not matched to a gene; V was cut back by 5 bases and J by 0 bases. There are 18 residues in the CDR3. This CDR3 is CASSPRDRGYGAKNIQYF. CDR3 sequence (DNA): TGTGCCAGCAGTCCTCGGGACAGGGGGTACGGAGCCAAAAACATTCAGTACTTC.

The rearrangement links TRBV7-9 to TRBJ2-7; 9 nucleotides line up with TRBD2. V lost 4 bases, J lost 2 bases, and 12 bases stayed unmatched. Looked up from germline, CDR1 is SEHNR and CDR2 is FQNEAQ (reference sequence). The CDR3 length is 17 residues. CDR3 in DNA: TGTGCCAGCAGCTCAAGGGTCCCCCTAGCGGGAACCTACGAGCAGTACTTC. It specifies CASSSRVPLAGTYEQYF.

The rearrangement joins TRBV28 to TRBJ2-1; D is uncertain. Looked up from germline, CDR1 is MDHEN and CDR2 is SYDVKM. The CDR3 spans 11 residues. Trimming took 5 bases from V and 7 from J, leaving 6 bases between them. CDR3 in DNA: TGTGCCAGCAGTCCCCGTAATGAGCAGTTCTTC. This translates into CASSPRNEQFF.

Of note for this clone: At one of its ends the junction is not consistent with the germline gene, which may arise from a read error. The V and J genes are TRBV5-4 and TRBJ1-1, with a tentative D call TRBD1 (5 bases). The CDR3 totals 15 residues. Germline lookup yields CDR1 SGHNT and CDR2 YYREEE (reference sequence). The DNA of the CDR3 is TGTGCCAGCAGTTTGGGGGGACTCATGGGAACTGAAGCTTTCTTT. This encodes CASSLGGLMGTEAFF.

This chain links TRBV14 with TRBJ1-2; D remains unclear. V lost 0 bases to trimming and J lost 0 bases, with 17 bases between them. The CDR3 is made up of 18 amino acids. Germline lookup yields CDR1 SGHDN and CDR2 FVKESK. The CDR3 region has the DNA TGTGCCAGCAGCCAAGACAGTATGCGGACTCTAGCTAACTATGGCTACACCTTC. Protein sequence: CASSQDSMRTLANYGYTF.

This clone was seen a handful of times. This rearrangement joins TRBV11-3 to TRBJ2-5; 7 nucleotides line up with TRBD1. Germline values: CDR1 SGHNT, CDR2 YENEEA. The CDR3 spans 15 residues. V was pared by 4 bases and J by 6 bases, with 11 bases of the junction left unmatched. CDR3 sequence: CASSWGTDQLQTQYF. CDR3 DNA sequence: TGTGCCAGCAGCTGGGGGACAGACCAGCTGCAGACCCAGTACTTC.

The chain employs TRBV7-2 and TRBJ2-2; D might be TRBD2 (6 bases). Per germline, CDR1 SGHTA and CDR2 FQGNSA. This CDR3 is built from 15 residues. Trimming took off 1 base at V and 2 bases at J, with 8 bases between the two ends. The CDR3 region has the DNA TGTGCCAGCAGCTTAGGCGGGACCAACACCGGGGAGCTGTTTTTT. Translation: CASSLGGTNTGELFF.

A few counts support this clone. This chain joins TRBV29-1 and TRBJ2-2; TRBD1 agrees at 8 bases. The CDR3 extends over 14 amino acids. Germline V gene lookup returns CDR1 SQVTM and CDR2 ANQGSEA. Trimming cost V 5 bases and J 4 bases; bases outside gene matches: 6. This chain's CDR3 is CSVNGQGGTGELFF. CDR3 DNA sequence: TGCAGCGTTAACGGACAGGGCGGCACCGGGGAGCTGTTTTTT.

The table lists this clone with a count of one. This sequence joins TRBV29-1 and TRBJ2-6; no clear D gene. This CDR3 is built from 15 residues. Trimming shortened V by 0 bases and J by 0 bases, and 6 bases separated the two germline ends. Germline V gives CDR1 SQVTM, CDR2 ANQGSEA. The CDR3 here is CSVEDPFSGANVLTF. CDR3 nucleotide sequence: TGCAGCGTTGAAGATCCGTTCTCTGGGGCCAACGTCCTGACTTTC.

This rearrangement joins TRBV7-9 to TRBJ2-7; 8 bases line up with TRBD1. The CDR3 contains 14 residues. V shed 5 bases and J 6 bases; nucleotides not matched to a gene: 9. Germline V lookup: CDR1 SEHNR, CDR2 FQNEAQ (reference sequence). The CDR3 protein is CASSPWDRSREQYF. In nucleotides, the CDR3 is TGTGCCAGCAGCCCTTGGGACAGGAGTCGCGAGCAGTACTTC.

The chain is built from TRBV6-1 and TRBJ2-7; 7 bases are a match to TRBD2. The length of the CDR3 is 15 residues. Per germline, CDR1 MNHNS and CDR2 SASEGT. After removal of 1 base from V and 2 bases from J, the junction contained 5 bases not matched to a gene. CDR3 coding DNA: TGTGCCAGCAGTGAAGTTGGGGGAGGGCCCTACGAGCAGTACTTC. Residues: CASSEVGGGPYEQYF.

V usage is TRBV6-1 and J usage is TRBJ1-3; the D is unclear. V gave up 8 bases and J gave up 0 bases, with 8 bases separating them. CDR3 size: 13 residues. Per germline, CDR1 MNHNS and CDR2 SASEGT. CDR3 sequence (DNA): TGTGCCAGCGGTCACAACTCTGGAAACACCATATATTTT. Translating gives CASGHNSGNTIYF.

The V gene is TRBV7-2, the J gene TRBJ2-1, with D possibly TRBD2 on 6 matching bases. The V end lost 10 bases, the J end lost 2 bases, and 15 bases lay between the germline ends. CDR3 length equals 14 residues. The germline V gene encodes CDR1 SGHTA and CDR2 FQGNSA. This CDR3 is CATPRLGTYNEQFF. CDR3 DNA: TGTGCCACCCCCAGACTAGGAACCTACAATGAGCAGTTCTTC.

The chain couples TRBV5-4 to TRBJ1-1; tentatively, D is TRBD1 (6 bases). The CDR3 spans 14 residues. Trimming removed 2 bases from V and 0 bases from J, with 8 bases in between. From germline, CDR1 is SGHNT and CDR2 YYREEE (reference sequence). The DNA of the CDR3 is TGTGCCAGCAGCTTTGGGGGCGTGAACACTGAAGCTTTCTTT. Protein: CASSFGGVNTEAFF.